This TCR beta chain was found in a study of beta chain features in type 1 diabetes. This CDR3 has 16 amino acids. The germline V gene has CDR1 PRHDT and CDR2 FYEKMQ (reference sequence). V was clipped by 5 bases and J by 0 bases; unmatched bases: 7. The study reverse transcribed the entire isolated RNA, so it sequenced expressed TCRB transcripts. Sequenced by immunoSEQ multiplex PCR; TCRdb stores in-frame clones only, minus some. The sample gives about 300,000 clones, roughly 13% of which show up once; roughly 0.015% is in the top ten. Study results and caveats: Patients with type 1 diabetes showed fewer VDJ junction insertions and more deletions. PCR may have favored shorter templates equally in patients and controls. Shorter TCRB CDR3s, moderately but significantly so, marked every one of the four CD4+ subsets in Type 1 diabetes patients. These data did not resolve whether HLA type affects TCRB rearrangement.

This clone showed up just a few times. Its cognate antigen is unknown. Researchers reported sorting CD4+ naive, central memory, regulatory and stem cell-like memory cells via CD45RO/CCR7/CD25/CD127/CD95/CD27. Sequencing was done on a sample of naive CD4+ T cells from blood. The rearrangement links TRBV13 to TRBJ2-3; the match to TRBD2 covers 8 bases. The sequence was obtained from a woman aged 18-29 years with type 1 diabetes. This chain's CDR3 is CASSPLAERSTDTQYF. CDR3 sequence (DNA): TGTGCCAGCAGCCCACTAGCGGAGCGGAGCACAGATACGCAGTATTTT.